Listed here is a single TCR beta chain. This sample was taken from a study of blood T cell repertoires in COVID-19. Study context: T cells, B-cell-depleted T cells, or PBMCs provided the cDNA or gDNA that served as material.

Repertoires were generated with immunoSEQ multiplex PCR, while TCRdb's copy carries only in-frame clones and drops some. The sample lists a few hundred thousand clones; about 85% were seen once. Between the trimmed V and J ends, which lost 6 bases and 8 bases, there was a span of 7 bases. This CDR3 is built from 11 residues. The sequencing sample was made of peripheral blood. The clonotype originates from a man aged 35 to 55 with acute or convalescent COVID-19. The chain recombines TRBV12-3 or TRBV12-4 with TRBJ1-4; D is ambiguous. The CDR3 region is CASRHNEKLFF. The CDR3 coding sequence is TGTGCCAGCAGACATAACGAAAAACTGTTTTTT.